Sequencing of this T cell receptor beta chain was carried out in a study of T-cell reconstitution after alpha-beta-depleted transplantation in children. Study results and caveats: It was surviving recipient T cells and thymic progenitors that gave some patients high TCRbeta diversity at day 60. Counts and diversity of T cells one year after transplant came mostly from newly produced T cells. Expanded clones from the graft, numbering several hundred, reportedly supplied alpha-beta T cells about two months after transplant.

This CDR3 has 13 residues. V shed 4 bases and J shed 6 bases, with 12 bases lying between them. Germline CDR1 SGHNT, CDR2 YYREEE (reference sequence). Of note for this clonotype: Antigen: not known.

Preparation of the TCRbeta library involved a method that used unique molecular identifiers. A single record per CDR3 protein comes from TCRdb applying MiXCR to the PCR reads. Of approximately 800,000 distinct CDR3 sequences listed, roughly 15% are singletons. Sequencing used PBMCs, mostly from graft donor cells, obtained 360 days after TCRalphabeta/CD19-depleted stem cell transplant. This TCR was recovered from a male patient younger than 18 who had a stem cell transplant for acute lymphoblastic leukemia, so the T cells may come from the graft donor. The chain recombines TRBV5-4 with TRBJ2-3; no reliable D call. CDR3 bases: TGTGCCAGCAGCCCCCCCGGAGTCGATACGCAGTATTTT. Translation: CASSPPGVDTQYF.